This T cell receptor beta chain appears in the sequencing data of a study of beta chain features in type 1 diabetes. Overall study results and limits: Moderate but significant shortening of TCRB CDR3s was recorded in all four CD4+ subsets from Type 1 diabetes patients. A closer apparent resemblance between naive, central memory and Treg TCRB repertoires was seen in patients than in healthy donors.

There was one heparinised blood draw per donor, averaging around 100 mL. This clone turned up a few times. The antigen remains unidentified. Investigators reverse transcribed all isolated RNA, so they sequenced expressed TCRB transcripts. Reads from naive, central memory and regulatory T cell samples averaged around 3.6 million. The assay was immunoSEQ multiplex PCR, and TCRdb's table has in-frame clones only and misses some. The sample includes a few hundred thousand clones, 15% to 20% of them seen just once. The receptor was derived from a man aged 25 to 40 with type 1 diabetes. The sequenced sample was naive CD4+ T cells from blood.

This CDR3 reads CASSERYRVETQYF. Written as DNA, the CDR3 is TGTGCCAGCAGTGAAAGGTACAGGGTGGAGACCCAGTACTTC. The chain carries TRBV2 and TRBJ2-5, with D tentatively TRBD1 (6 bases). V lost 2 bases and J lost 5, with 12 bases in between. Germline V gene data show CDR1 as SNHLY and CDR2 as FYNNEI. This CDR3 has 14 amino acids.